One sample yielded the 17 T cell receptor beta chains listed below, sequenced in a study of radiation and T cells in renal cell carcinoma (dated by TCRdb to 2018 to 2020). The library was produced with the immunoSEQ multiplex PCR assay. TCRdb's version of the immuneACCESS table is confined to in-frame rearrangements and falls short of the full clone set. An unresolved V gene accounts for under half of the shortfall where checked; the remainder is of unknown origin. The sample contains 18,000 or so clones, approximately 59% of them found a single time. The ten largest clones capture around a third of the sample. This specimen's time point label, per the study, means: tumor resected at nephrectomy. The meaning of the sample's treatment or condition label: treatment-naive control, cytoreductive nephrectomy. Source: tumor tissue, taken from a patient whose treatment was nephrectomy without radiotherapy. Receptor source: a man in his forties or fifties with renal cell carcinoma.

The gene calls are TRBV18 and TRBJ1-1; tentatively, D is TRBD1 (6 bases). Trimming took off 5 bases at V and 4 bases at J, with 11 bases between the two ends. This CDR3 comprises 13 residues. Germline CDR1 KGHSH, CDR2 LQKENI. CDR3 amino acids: CASSFPRGTEAFF. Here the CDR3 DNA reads TGTGCCAGCTCATTTCCCAGGGGCACTGAAGCTTTCTTT.

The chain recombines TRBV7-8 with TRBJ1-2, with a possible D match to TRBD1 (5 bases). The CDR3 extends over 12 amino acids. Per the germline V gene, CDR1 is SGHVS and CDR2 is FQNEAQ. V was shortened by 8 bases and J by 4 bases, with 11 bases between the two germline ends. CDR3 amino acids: CASGGVAYGYTF. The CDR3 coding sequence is TGTGCCAGCGGGGGGGTCGCCTATGGCTACACCTTC.

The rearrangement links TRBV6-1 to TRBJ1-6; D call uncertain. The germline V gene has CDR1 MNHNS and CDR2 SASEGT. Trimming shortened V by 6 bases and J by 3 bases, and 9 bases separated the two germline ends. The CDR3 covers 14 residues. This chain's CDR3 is CASSQEVYNSPLHF. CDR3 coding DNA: TGTGCCAGCAGCCAGGAAGTCTATAATTCACCCCTCCACTTT.

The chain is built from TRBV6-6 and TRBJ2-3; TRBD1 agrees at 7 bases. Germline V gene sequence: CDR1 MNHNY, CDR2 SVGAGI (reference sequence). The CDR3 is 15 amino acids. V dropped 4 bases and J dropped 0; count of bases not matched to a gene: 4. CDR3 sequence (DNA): TGTGCCAGCAGTTTACAGGGGTCGAGCACAGATACGCAGTATTTT. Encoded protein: CASSLQGSSTDTQYF.

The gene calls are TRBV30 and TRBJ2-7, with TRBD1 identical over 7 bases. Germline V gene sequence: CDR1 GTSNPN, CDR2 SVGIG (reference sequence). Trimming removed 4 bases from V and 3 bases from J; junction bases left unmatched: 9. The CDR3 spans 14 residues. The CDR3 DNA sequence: TGTGCCTGGACCCCTGCAGGGGGTGACTACGAGCAGTACTTC. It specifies CAWTPAGGDYEQYF.

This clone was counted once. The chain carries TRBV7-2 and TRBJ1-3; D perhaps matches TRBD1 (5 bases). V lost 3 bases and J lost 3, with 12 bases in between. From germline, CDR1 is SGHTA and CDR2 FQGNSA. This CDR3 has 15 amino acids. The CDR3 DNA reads TGTGCCAGCAGCTTGGACCAGGGCAATGGAAACACCATATATTTT. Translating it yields CASSLDQGNGNTIYF.

In DNA, the CDR3 is TGTGCCAGTAGTATAGTTCGCGGCATTAATGAAAAACTGTTTTTT. This translates into CASSIVRGINEKLFF. This rearrangement joins TRBV19 to TRBJ1-4, with D unresolved. The V end lost 1 base, the J end lost 4 bases, and 10 bases lay between the germline ends. This CDR3 has 15 amino acids. Germline lookup yields CDR1 LNHDA and CDR2 SQIVND (reference sequence).

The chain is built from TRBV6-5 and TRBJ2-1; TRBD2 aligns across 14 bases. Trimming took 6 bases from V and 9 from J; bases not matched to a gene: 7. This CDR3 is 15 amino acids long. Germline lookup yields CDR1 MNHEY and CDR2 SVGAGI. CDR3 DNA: TGTGCCAGCAGAGGGACTAGCGGGAGTAAGCGTGAGCAGTTCTTC. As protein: CASRGTSGSKREQFF.

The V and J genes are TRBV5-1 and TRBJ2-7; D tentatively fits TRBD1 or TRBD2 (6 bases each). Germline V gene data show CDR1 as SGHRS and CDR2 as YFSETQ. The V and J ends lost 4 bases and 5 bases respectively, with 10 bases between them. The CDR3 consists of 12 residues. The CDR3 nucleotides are TGCGCCAGCAGCCCGGGGGCGAACGAGCAGTACTTC. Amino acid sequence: CASSPGANEQYF.

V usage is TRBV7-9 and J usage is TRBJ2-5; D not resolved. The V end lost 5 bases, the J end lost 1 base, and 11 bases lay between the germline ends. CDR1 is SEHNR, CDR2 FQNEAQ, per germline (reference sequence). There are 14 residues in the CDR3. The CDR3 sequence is CASSQDGSQETQYF. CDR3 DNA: TGTGCCAGCAGCCAGGACGGAAGCCAAGAGACCCAGTACTTC.

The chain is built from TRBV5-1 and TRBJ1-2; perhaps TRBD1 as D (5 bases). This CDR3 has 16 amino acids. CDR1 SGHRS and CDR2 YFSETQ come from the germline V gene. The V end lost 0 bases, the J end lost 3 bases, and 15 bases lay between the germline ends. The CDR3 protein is CASSLGLQDRHYGYTF. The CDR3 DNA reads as TGCGCCAGCAGCTTGGGCCTACAGGATAGACACTATGGCTACACCTTC.

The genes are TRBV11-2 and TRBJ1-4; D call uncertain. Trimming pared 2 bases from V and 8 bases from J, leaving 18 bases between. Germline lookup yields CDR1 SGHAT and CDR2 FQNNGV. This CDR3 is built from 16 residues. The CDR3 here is CASSLNHVVGGEKLFF. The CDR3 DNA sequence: TGTGCCAGCAGCTTAAATCACGTGGTCGGAGGAGAAAAACTGTTTTTT.

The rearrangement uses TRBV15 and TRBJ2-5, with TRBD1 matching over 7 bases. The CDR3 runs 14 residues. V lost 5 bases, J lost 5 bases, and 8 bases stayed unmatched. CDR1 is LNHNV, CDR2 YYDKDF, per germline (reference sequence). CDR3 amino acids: CATSGRQGGETQYF. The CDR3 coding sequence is TGTGCCACCAGCGGAAGACAGGGTGGCGAGACCCAGTACTTC.

The CDR3 spells CAWSAGTQRGEQYF. The DNA of the CDR3 is TGTGCCTGGAGTGCGGGGACCCAAAGGGGCGAGCAGTACTTC. This chain joins TRBV30 and TRBJ2-7; the D call may be TRBD1 or TRBD2 (5 bases each). The CDR3 is made up of 14 amino acids. The germline gives CDR1 GTSNPN, CDR2 SVGIG (reference sequence). V lost 1 base to trimming and J lost 6 bases, with 16 bases between them.

The CDR3 protein is CASRGGYANTEAFF. The CDR3 coding sequence is TGTGCCAGCAGGGGGGGGTATGCGAACACTGAAGCTTTCTTT. V is TRBV7-2 and J is TRBJ1-1; D is perhaps TRBD1 (5 bases). Germline values: CDR1 SGHTA, CDR2 FQGNSA. The V end lost 6 bases, the J end lost 1 base, and 12 bases lay between the germline ends. This CDR3 comprises 14 residues.

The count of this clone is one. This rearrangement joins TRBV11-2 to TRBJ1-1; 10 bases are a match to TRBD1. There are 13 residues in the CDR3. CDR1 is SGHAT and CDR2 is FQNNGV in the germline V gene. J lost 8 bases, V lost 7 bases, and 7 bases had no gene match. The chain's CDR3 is CASTLLDRGEAFF. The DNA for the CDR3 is TGTGCCAGCACCCTTCTGGACAGGGGGGAAGCTTTCTTT.

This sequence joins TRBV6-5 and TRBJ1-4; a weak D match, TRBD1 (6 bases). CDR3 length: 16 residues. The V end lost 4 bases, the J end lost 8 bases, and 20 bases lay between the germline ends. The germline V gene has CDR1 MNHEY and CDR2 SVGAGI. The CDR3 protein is CASSSLGGGGGEKLFF. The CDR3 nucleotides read TGTGCCAGCAGTTCCCTCGGGGGCGGCGGAGGAGAAAAACTGTTTTTT.